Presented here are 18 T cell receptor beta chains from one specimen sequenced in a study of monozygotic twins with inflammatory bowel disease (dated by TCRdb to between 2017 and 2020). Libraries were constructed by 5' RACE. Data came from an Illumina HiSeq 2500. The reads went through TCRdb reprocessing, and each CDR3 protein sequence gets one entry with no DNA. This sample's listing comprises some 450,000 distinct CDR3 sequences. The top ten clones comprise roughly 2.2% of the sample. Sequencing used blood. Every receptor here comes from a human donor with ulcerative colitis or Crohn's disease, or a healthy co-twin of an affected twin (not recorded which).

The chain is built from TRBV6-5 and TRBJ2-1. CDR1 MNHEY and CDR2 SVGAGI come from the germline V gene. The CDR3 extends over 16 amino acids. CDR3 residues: CASSTLAGGAYNEHFF.

This CDR3 reads CASSFDSYNSPLHF. The chain links TRBV5-4 to TRBJ1-6; TCRdb's D gene call, TRBD1, goes unchecked for lack of DNA. The CDR3 extends over 14 amino acids. Germline V lookup: CDR1 SGHNT, CDR2 YYREEE (reference sequence).

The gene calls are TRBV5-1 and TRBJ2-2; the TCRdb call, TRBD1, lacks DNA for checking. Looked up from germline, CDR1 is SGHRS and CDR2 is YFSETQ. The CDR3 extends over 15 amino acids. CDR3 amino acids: CASSQDRPYTGELFF.

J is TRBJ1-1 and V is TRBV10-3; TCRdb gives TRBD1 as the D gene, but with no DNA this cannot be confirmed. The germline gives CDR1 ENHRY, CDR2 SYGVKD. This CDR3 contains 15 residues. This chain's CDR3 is CAISGATGGSTEAFF.

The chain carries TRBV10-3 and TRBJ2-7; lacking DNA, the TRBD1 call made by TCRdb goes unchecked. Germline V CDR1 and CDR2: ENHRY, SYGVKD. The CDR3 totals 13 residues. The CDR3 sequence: CASRQGDSYEQYF.

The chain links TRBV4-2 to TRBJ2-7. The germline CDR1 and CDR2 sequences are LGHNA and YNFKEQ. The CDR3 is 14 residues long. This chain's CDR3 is CASSLEDVSYEQYF.

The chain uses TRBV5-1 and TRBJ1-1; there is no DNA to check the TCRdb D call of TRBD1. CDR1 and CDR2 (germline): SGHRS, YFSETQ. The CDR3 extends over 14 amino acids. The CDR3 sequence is CASSLVDRDGEAFF.

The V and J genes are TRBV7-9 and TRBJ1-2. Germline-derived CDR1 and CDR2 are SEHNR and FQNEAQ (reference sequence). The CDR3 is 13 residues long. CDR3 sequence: CASSRGTSGGYTF.

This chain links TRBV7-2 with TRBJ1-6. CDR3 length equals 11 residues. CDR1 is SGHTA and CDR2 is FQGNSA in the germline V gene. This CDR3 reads CASSYLGPLHF.

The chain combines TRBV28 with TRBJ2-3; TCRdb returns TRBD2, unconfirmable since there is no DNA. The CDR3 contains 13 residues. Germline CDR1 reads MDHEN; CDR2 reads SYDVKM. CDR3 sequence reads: CASSSLGAGTQYF.

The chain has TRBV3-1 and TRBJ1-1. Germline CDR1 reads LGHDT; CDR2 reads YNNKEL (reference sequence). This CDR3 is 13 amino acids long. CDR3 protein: CASSQGSYAEAFF.

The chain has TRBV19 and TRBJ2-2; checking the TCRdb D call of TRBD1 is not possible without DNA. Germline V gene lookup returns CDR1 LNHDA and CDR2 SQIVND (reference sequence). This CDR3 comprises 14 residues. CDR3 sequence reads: CASHGVRGSGELFF.

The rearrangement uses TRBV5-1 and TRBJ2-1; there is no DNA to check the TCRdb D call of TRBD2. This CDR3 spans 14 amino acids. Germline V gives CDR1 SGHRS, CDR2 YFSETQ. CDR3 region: CASSLGTSGYEQFF.

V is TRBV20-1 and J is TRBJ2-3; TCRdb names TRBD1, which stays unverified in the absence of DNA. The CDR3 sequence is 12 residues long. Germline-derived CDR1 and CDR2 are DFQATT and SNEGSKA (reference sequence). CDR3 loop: CSASGGTDTQYF.

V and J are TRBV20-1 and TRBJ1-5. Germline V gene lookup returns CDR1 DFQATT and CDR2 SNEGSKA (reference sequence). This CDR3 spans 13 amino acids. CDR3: CSARLDSNQPQHF.

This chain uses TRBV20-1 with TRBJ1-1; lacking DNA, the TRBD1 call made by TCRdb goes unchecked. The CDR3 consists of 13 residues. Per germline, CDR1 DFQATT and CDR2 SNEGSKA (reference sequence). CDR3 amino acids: CSAEDRQRTEAFF.

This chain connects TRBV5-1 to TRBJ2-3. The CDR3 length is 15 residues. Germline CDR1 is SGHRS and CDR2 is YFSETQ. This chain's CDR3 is CASSLEVAGTDTQYF.

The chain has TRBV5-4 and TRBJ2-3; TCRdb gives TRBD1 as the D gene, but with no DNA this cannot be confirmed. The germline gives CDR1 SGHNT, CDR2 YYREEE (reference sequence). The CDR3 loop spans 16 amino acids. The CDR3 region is CASSLLSSALTDTQYF.